This T cell receptor (beta chain) derives from a study of blood T cells in healthy people across ages. Study in general: Capture via template switching afforded approximately one barcoded beta molecule per two T cells.

Comments on this clonotype: Its antigen is unknown.

Study-level findings and limits: Roughly linear age-related decline in beta diversity appeared, significant by age about 40. It was held that the diversity estimates obtained from one million T cells were underestimates.

V was clipped by 1 base and J by 4 bases; unmatched bases: 5. Germline V gives CDR1 DFQATT, CDR2 SNEGSKA (reference sequence). The length of the CDR3 is 15 residues. A second PCR, run for about 7 to 11 cycles, used a sample-barcoded 5' primer plus a J-beta primer mix. Every single cDNA molecule received a tag from a template-switch adaptor with 12 random nucleotides. From the 5' RACE reads, TCRdb called clonotypes with MiXCR, one entry per CDR3 protein. The sample holds roughly 680,000 distinct CDR3 sequences, 49% seen once. V and J are TRBV20-1 and TRBJ2-2; 8 bases line up with TRBD1. Sample: blood. This receptor was taken from a woman aged 55-70 years in good health. CDR3 region: CSARVVTGVTGELFF. As DNA, the CDR3 is TGCAGTGCTAGAGTTGTGACAGGGGTCACCGGGGAGCTGTTTTTT.